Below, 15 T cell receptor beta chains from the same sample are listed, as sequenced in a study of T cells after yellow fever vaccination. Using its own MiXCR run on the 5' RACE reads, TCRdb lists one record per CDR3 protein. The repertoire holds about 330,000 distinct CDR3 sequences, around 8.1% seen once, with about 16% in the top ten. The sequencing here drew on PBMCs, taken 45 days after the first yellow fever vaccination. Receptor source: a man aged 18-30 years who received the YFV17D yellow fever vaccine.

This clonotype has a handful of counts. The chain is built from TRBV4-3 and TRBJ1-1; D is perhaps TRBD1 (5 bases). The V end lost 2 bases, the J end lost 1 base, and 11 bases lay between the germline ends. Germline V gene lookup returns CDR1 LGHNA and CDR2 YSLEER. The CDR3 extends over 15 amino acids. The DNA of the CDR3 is TGCGCCAGCAGCCAAACCCGGGACGGGAACACTGAAGCTTTCTTT. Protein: CASSQTRDGNTEAFF.

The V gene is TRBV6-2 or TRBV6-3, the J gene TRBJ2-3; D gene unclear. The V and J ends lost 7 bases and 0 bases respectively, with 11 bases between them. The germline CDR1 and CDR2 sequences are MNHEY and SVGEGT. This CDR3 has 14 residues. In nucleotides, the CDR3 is TGTGCCAGCAAGAAAACGGCGAGCACAGATACGCAGTATTTT. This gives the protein CASKKTASTDTQYF.

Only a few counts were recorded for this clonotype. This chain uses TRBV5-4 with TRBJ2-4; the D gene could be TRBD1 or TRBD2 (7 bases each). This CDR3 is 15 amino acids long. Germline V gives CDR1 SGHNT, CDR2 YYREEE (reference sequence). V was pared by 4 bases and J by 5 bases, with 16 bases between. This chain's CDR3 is CASSQGGAGENIQYF. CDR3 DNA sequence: TGTGCCAGCAGCCAGGGGGGGGCAGGAGAAAACATTCAGTACTTC.

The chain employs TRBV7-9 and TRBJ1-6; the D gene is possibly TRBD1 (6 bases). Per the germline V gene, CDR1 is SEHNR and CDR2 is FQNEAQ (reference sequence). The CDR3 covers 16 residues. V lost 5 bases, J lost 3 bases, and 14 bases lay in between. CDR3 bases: TGTGCCAGCAGCCGGTGGGGGGGCGGCTATAATTCACCCCTCCACTTT. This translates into CASSRWGGGYNSPLHF.

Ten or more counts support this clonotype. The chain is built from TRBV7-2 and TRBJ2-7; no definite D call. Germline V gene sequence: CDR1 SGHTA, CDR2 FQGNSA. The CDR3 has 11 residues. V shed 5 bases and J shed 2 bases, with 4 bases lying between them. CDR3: CASSLPYEQYV. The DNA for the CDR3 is TGTGCCAGCAGCCTACCCTACGAGCAGTACGTC.

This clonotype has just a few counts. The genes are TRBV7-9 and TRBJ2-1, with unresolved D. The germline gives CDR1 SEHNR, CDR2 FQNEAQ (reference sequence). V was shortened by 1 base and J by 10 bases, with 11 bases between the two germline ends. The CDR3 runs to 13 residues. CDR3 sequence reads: CASSLGKADEQFF. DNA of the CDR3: TGTGCCAGCAGCTTAGGGAAGGCTGACGAGCAGTTCTTC. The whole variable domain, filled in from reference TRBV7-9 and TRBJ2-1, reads DTGVSQNPRHKITKRGQNVTFRCDPISEHNRLYWYRQTLGQGPEFLTYFQNEAQLEKSRLLSDRFSAERPKGSFSTLEIQRTEQGDSAMYLCASSLGKADEQFFGPGTRLTVL.

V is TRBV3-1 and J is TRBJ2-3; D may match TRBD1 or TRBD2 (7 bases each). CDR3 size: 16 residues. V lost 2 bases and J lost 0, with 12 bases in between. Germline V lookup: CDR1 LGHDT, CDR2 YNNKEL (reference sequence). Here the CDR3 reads CASSQQGGGSTDTQYF. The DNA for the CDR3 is TGTGCCAGCAGCCAACAGGGGGGGGGGAGCACAGATACGCAGTATTTT.

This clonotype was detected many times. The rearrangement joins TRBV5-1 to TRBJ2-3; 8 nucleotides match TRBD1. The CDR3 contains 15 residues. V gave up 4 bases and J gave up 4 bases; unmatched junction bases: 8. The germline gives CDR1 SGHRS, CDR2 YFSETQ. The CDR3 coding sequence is TGCGCCAGCAGCCGGACAGGGATCGGCTCAGATACGCAGTATTTT. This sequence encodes CASSRTGIGSDTQYF.

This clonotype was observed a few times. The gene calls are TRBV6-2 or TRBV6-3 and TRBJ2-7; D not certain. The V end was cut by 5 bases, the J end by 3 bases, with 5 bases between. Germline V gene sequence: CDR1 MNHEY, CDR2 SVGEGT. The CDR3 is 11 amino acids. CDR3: CASSHYYEQYV. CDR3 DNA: TGTGCCAGCAGTCATTACTACGAGCAGTACGTC.

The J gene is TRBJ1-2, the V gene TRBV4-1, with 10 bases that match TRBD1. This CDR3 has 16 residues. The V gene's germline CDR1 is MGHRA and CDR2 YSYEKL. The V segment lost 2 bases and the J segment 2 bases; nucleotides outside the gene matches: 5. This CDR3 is CASSQYRTGGNYGYTF. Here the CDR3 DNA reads TGCGCCAGCAGCCAATATAGGACAGGGGGGAACTATGGCTACACCTTC.

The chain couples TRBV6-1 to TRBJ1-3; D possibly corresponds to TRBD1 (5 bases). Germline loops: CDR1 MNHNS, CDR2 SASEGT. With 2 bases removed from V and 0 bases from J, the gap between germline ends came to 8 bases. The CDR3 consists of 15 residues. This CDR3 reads CASSETGDSGNTIYF. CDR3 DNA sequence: TGTGCCAGCAGTGAAACGGGGGACTCTGGAAACACCATATATTTT.

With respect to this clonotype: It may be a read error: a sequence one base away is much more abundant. CDR3: CASSLGHYARRQGSYEQYF. DNA for the CDR3: TGTGCCAGCAGCCTAGGCCATTATGCGAGGCGACAGGGATCCTACGAGCAGTACTTC. This chain links TRBV11-2 with TRBJ2-7; 7 bases are a match to TRBD1. CDR3 length equals 19 residues. Trimming removed 5 bases from V and 1 base from J; junction bases left unmatched: 20. Germline lookup yields CDR1 SGHAT and CDR2 FQNNGV.

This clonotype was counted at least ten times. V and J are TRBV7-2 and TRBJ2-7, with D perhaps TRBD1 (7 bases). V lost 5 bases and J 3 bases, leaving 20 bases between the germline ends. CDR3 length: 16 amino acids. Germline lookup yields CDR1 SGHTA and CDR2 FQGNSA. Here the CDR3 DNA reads TGTGCCAGCAGCATCTATGCGGGACAGTGGGACTACGAGCAGTACTTC. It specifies CASSIYAGQWDYEQYF.

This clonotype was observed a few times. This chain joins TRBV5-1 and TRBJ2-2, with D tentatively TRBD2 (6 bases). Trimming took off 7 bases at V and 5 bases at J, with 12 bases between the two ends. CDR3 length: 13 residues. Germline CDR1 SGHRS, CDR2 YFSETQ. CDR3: CASGISGTGELFF. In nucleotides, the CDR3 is TGCGCCAGCGGAATCAGCGGGACCGGGGAGCTGTTTTTT. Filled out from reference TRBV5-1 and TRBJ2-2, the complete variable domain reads KAGVTQTPRYLIKTRGQQVTLSCSPISGHRSVSWYQQTPGQGLQFLFEYFSETQRNKGNFPGRFSGRQFSNSRSEMNVSTLELGDSALYLCASGISGTGELFFGEGSRLTVL.

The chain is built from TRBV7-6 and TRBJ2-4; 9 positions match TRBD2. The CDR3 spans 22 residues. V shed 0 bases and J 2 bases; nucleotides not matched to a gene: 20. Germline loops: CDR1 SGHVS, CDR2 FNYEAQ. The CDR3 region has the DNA TGTGCCAGCAGCTTAGCTGGGGGATCGGGGCCGGCTAGCGGGGTATCCAAAAACATTCAGTACTTC. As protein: CASSLAGGSGPASGVSKNIQYF.